This TCR beta chain originates from a study of T cell responses to AZD1222 COVID-19 vaccine listed by TCRdb under 2021. Background for the entire study: AZD1222 recipients with second doses at about 4 weeks or about 12 weeks were pooled, because spike-specific TCR depth and breadth did not differ between schedules. TCR sequencing was performed for roughly 250 trial participants, of whom some 200 were given two doses of AZD1222 and some 26 were given two doses of MenACWY control vaccine. Trial participants were enrolled by age into 18-55, 56-69 and 70-plus year subgroups, with around 150, 28 and 57 TCR-sequenced participants respectively.

The CDR3 regions of human TCRbeta chains were analyzed by immunosequencing. Per the authors' processing: Repertoire TCRs were matched against a reference library of SARS-CoV-2-specific TCRs generated with the MIRA antigen-specificity platform. Breadth was defined as the fraction of unique TCRs that were SARS-CoV-2-associated, and depth was defined as the fraction of total T cells that were SARS-CoV-2-associated. Using the MIRA data, each spike-specific TCR was mapped to the spike region that the TCR reacts to and placed in a CD4 or CD8 class. Log10-transformed breadth and depth values were compared by one-way ANOVA with Sidak's multiple comparisons tests. TCRdb re-hosts the immuneACCESS table, in-frame sequences only. Its copies lack some clones; in the studies checked, an unresolved V gene accounts for under half of them, and the cause for the rest is not known. D and trimming were read from the DNA, whereas the V and J calls and clone size are those reported in that table. This sample has around 77,000 clones in its table, and about nine tenths of those were observed once. The biggest ten clones account for 24% of the sample.

Explained via the paper, the time point label denotes: baseline before first vaccination. Vaccinee samples were obtained from the UK trials COV001 and COV002, which included a single-blind randomized controlled phase 2/3 trial of AZD1222 (ChAdOx1 nCoV-19) in healthy adults. For TCRbeta chain sequencing, PBMC samples were collected from trial participants at day 0 and at day 28 after the second dose. Overall study results and their limits: Participants were mostly white British, with more females than males. The authors suggested clonal diversity may have been underestimated. Reportedly, almost half of the unique spike-specific TCRs recognized epitopes lying outside the regions that are mutated in the B.1.351 and B.1.1.7 variants. The 56-69-year group was small, and its depth increase did not reach significance, likely because of low power. Conclusions about previously exposed vaccinees are limited, since just six AZD1222 recipients were seropositive for SARS-CoV-2 at baseline. After two AZD1222 doses, both the breadth and the depth of spike-specific TCRs were significantly higher than at day 0 and than in MenACWY recipients. CD4 TCRs associated with the vaccine covered the entire spike protein, and the dominant responses were in regions 160-218 and 743-854. Because no samples from the day 14 peak response were available, repertoires could be characterized only after the peak T cell response.

In regard to this clone: What this receptor recognizes is not known. Per-nucleotide qualities are absent, and no much larger clonotype sits a single base away.

The sample was peripheral blood, taken on day 0 of AZD1222 vaccination. This clonotype originated in an adult in good health.

The CDR3: CASSGTGGTDTQYF. In nucleotide form, the sequence is TGTGCCAGTAGTGGGACAGGGGGCACAGATACGCAGTATTTT. This chain is built from TRBV19 and TRBJ2-3, with TRBD1 matching 10 junction bases. Inclusive of the bounding cysteine and phenylalanine, the CDR3 is 14 residues long. Only the CDR3 part of the read is kept: 42 bases, read in frame from the first base. CDR1 and CDR2 were assigned from the germline V gene (reference sequence) as LNHDA and SQIVND. The V end gives up 5 bases and the J end 1 base, leaving 0 bases in the junction not matched to a gene.